This T cell receptor (beta chain) was recovered during a study of cytomegalovirus exposure and HLA in healthy donors. Study in general: In terms of ancestry, the Caucasian-associated cluster contained 81% of the approximately 420 genotyped donors.

The PCR used 60 Vbeta and 13 Jbeta primers. Method: immunoSEQ multiplex PCR; TCRdb's copy keeps in-frame clones and lacks some. The repertoire holds about 98,000 clones, with about 70% as singletons. The V gene lost 3 bases and the J gene lost 0 bases, with 11 bases spanning the gap. The V gene's germline CDR1 is SGHAT and CDR2 FQNNGV. This CDR3 is built from 15 residues. Participants comprised healthy donors of bone marrow. This chain joins TRBV11-2 and TRBJ1-1; D is unresolved. What was sequenced was PBMCs. The origin of this receptor is a human donor in good health. In nucleotides, the CDR3 is TGTGCCAGCAGCTTTGCAGGCCACATGAACACTGAAGCTTTCTTT. This gives the protein CASSFAGHMNTEAFF.